These T cell receptor beta chains were read from a single sample in a study of CD8 T cells in acute hepatitis C reinfection. Assay used: immunoSEQ multiplex PCR; TCRdb lists only in-frame clones, some missing. The sample carries 30,000 to 40,000 clones, around 87% recorded once. Specimen: naive CD8+ T cells from PBMCs. Receptors were obtained from a man aged 30-40 years with chronic hepatitis C. Each CDR3 is given with its conserved first and last residue.

V gene	J gene	CDR3 protein
TRBV2	TRBJ2-5	CASRTGQTQYF
TRBV4-2	TRBJ2-1	CASSAWVAGGPENEQFF
TRBV4-2	TRBJ1-4	CASSQDIGRGVTNEKLFF
TRBV6-5	TRBJ2-5	CASSYSALGGETQYF
TRBV7-8	TRBJ2-1	CASTLLGTSVDEQFF
TRBV10-1	TRBJ2-5	CASSPGTAHQETQYF
TRBV7-8	TRBJ1-3	CASSLVATGNTIYF
TRBV11-2	TRBJ2-7	CASSLTAGGYEQYF
TRBV29-1	TRBJ1-2	CSVEDWTGELNYGYTF
TRBV7-8	TRBJ1-5	CASSLSRGQPQHF
TRBV11-2	TRBJ1-1	CASSPGQGGIVFF
TRBV14	TRBJ2-1	CASSSPQSYNEQFF
TRBV4-3	TRBJ2-7	CASSQDLRAYEQYF
TRBV13	TRBJ2-2	CASSSTGENTGELFF
TRBV19	TRBJ1-1	CASSGWPGAFF
TRBV27	TRBJ2-7	CASSLQGAAYEQYF
TRBV11-1	TRBJ1-1	CASSLSGNTEAFF
TRBV11-2	TRBJ2-3	CASSLSRVDTQYF
TRBV7-3	TRBJ2-1	CASSFNSHNEQFF
TRBV14	TRBJ2-7	CASSHTPGLGGSYEQYF